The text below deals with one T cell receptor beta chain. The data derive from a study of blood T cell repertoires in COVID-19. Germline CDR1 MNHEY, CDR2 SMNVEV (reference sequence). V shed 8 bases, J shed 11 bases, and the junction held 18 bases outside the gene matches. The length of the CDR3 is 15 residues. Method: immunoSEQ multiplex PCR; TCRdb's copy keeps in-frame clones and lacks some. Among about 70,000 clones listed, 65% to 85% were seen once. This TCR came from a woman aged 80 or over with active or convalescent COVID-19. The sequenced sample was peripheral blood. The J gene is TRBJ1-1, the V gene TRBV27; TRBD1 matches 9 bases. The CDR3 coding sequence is TGTGCCAGCTTGCTTTCCTCCACAGGGGGCGGGTCGGCTTTCTTT. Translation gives CASLLSSTGGGSAFF.